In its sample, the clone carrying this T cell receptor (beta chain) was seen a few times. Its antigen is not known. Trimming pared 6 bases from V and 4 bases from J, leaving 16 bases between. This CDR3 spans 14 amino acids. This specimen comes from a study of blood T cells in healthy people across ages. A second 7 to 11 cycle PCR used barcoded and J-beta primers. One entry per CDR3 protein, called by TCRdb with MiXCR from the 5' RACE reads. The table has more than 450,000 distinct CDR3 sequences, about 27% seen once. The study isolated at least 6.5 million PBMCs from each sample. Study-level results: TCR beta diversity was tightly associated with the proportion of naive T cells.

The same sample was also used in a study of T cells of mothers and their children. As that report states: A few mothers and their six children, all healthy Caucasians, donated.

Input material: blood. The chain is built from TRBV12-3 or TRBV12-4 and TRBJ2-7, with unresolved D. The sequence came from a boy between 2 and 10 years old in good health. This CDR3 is CASRSRGGGYEQYF. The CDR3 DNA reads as TGTGCCAGCAGATCGCGAGGTGGCGGATACGAGCAGTACTTC.